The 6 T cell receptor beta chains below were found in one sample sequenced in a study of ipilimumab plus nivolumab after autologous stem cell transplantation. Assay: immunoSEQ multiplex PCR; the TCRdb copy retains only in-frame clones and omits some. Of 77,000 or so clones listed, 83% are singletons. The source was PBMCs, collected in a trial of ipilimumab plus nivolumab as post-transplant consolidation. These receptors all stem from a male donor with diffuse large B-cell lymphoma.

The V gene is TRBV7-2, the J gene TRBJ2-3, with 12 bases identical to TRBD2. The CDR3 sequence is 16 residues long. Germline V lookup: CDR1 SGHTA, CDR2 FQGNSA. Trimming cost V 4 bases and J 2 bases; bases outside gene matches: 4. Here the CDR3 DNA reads TGTGCCAGCAGCTCCGGACTAGCGGGGAACACAGATACGCAGTATTTT. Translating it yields CASSSGLAGNTDTQYF.

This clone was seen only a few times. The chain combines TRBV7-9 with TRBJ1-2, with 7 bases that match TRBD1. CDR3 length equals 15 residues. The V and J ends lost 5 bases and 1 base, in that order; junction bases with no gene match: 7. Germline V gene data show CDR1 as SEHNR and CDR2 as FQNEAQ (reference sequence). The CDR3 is CASSPGTDNNYGYTF. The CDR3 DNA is TGTGCCAGCAGCCCAGGGACAGACAATAACTATGGCTACACCTTC.

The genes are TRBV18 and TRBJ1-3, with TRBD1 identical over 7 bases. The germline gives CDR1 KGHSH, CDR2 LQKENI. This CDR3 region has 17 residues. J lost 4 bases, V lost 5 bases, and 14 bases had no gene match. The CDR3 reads CASSTGTDWVGGNTIYF. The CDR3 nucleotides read TGTGCCAGCTCAACCGGGACAGACTGGGTTGGAGGAAACACCATATATTTT.

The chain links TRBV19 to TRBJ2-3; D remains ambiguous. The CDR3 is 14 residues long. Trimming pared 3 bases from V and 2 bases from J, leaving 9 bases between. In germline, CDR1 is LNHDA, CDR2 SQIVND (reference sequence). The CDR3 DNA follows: TGTGCCAGTAGTATCGTGGGGTCCACAGATACGCAGTATTTT. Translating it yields CASSIVGSTDTQYF. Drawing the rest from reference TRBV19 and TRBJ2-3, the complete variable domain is DGGITQSPKYLFRKEGQNVTLSCEQNLNHDAMYWYRQDPGQGLRLIYYSQIVNDFQKGDIAEGYSVSREKKESFPLTVTSAQKNPTAFYLCASSIVGSTDTQYFGPGTRLTVL.

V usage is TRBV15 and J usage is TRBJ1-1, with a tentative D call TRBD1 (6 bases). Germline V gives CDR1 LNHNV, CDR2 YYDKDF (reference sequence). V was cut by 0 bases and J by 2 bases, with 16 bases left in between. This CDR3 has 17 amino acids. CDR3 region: CATSRDTPQGGNTEAFF. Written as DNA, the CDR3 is TGTGCCACCAGCAGAGATACCCCCCAAGGGGGAAACACTGAAGCTTTCTTT.

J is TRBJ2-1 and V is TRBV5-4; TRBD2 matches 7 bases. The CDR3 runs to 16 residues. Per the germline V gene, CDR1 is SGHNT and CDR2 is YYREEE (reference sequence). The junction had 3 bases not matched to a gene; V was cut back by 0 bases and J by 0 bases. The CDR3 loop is CASSLGAGTSYNEQFF. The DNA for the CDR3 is TGTGCCAGCAGCTTGGGAGCGGGGACCTCCTACAATGAGCAGTTCTTC.